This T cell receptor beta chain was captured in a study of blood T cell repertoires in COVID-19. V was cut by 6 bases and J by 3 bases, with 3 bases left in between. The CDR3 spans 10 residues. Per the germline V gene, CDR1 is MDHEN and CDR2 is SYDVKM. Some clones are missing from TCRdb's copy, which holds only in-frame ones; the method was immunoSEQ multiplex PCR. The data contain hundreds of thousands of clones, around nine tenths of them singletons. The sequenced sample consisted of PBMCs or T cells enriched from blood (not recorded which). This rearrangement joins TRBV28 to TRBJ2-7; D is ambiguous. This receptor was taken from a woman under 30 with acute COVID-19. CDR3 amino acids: CASSGYEQYF. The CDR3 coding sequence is TGTGCCAGCAGCGGCTACGAGCAGTACTTC.